These T cell receptor beta chains were read from a single sample in a study of blood T cell repertoires in COVID-19. Clones were sequenced by immunoSEQ multiplex PCR, and TCRdb holds only the in-frame ones, with some missing. This sample has under 200,000 clones; 86% occur once, and the top ten carry roughly 0.78%. Sequences were obtained from peripheral blood. These receptor sequences come from a woman in her sixties or seventies with acute or convalescent COVID-19. Each CDR3 is given with its conserved first and last residue. The order of the fields is D gene, clone size, J gene, V gene, CDR3 DNA, CDR3 protein. The D gene is left open where the match is weak. The listing skips clone size in some rows; elsewhere it reads once, few, many or a size class.

TRBD1	.	TRBJ1-1	TRBV9	TGTGCCAGCAGCAAAATGGGACAGGGGGCGCGGACTGAAGCTTTCTTT	CASSKMGQGARTEAFF
.	.	TRBJ1-5	TRBV7-2	TGTGCCAGCAGCTCTCCCGGGAAAAACTGGCCCCAGCATTTT	CASSSPGKNWPQHF
.	.	TRBJ1-5	TRBV18	TGTGCCAGCTCTAAAAGACAGGTTACAAATCAGCCCCAGCATTTT	CASSKRQVTNQPQHF
TRBD2	.	TRBJ2-1	TRBV6-2/TRBV6-3	TGTGCCAGCAGTTACCTATCCGGGACTATCAATGAGCAGTTCTTC	CASSYLSGTINEQFF
.	.	TRBJ1-2	TRBV24-1	TGTGCCACCAATCCCCTCCGGAAGGGGAAGGATGGCTACACCTTC	CATNPLRKGKDGYTF
TRBD1	.	TRBJ2-3	TRBV7-2	TGTGCCAGCAGCCCCGGGACAGCAGCAGATACGCAGTATTTT	CASSPGTAADTQYF
.	.	TRBJ1-4	TRBV5-1	TGCGCCAGCAGCTTGGGGGGACTCGGTGAAAAACTGTTTTTT	CASSLGGLGEKLFF
.	.	TRBJ1-2	TRBV11-3	TGTGCCAGCAGCGGGGAGGGGGAAACGGGCTACACCTTC	CASSGEGETGYTF
.	.	TRBJ2-5	TRBV21-1	TGTGCCAGCAGCAAAGATTTGCCGGGGGAGACCCAGTACTTC	CASSKDLPGETQYF
TRBD1	.	TRBJ1-2	TRBV6-4	TGTGCCAGCAGGAGGGACAGCTTAACCGGCTACACCTTC	CASRRDSLTGYTF
.	.	TRBJ1-1	TRBV5-1	TGCGCCAGCAGTTCAGGGCGGAACACTGAAGCTTTCTTT	CASSSGRNTEAFF
TRBD2	.	TRBJ2-4	TRBV5-3	TGTGCCAGAAGCTTGTACACTAGCGGGAGGGAAGGGGGCGGGTACATTCAGTACTTC	CARSLYTSGREGGGYIQYF
TRBD1	.	TRBJ1-6	TRBV3-1/TRBV3-2	TGTGCCAGCAGCCTACCGGGACAGAATTCACCCCTCCACTTT	CASSLPGQNSPLHF
.	.	TRBJ2-7	TRBV14	TGTGCCAGCAGCCAATCACTCGCGGGGTCCTACGAGCAGTACTTC	CASSQSLAGSYEQYF
TRBD1	.	TRBJ2-3	TRBV9	TGTGCCAGCAGCCCTCGACAGGGGGCTACAGATACGCAGTATTTT	CASSPRQGATDTQYF
.	.	TRBJ2-3	TRBV6-5	TGTGCCAGCGGTCGGTTCACAGATACGCAGTATTTT	CASGRFTDTQYF
.	.	TRBJ2-1	TRBV9	TGTGCCAGCAGCCCCTCCGGGGTAGCCTTTCATGAGCAGTTCTTC	CASSPSGVAFHEQFF
.	.	TRBJ2-2	TRBV5-4	TGTGCCAGCAGAAAGCCGGACGGGGAGAACACCGGGGAGCTGTTTTTT	CASRKPDGENTGELFF
.	once	TRBJ2-3	TRBV11-2	TGTGCCAGCAGCTTAGGTGGTAGTATCCCAGATACGCAGTATTTT	CASSLGGSIPDTQYF
TRBD1	.	TRBJ2-3	TRBV11-3	TGTGCCAGCAGCGACCGACAGGGGGCCGGAGTAGATACGCAGTATTTT	CASSDRQGAGVDTQYF
.	.	TRBJ2-7	TRBV18	TGTGCCAGCTCACTAGCAGGGGTCGACGAGCAGTACTTC	CASSLAGVDEQYF
TRBD1	few	TRBJ2-7	TRBV5-1	TGCGCCAGCAGCTCCGACAGGGCCTACGAGCAGTACTTC	CASSSDRAYEQYF
TRBD1	.	TRBJ1-4	TRBV10-3	TGTGCCATCAGTGAGCTGACAGGGCAGAATGAAAAACTGTTTTTT	CAISELTGQNEKLFF
.	once	TRBJ2-1	TRBV7-9	TGTGCCAGCAGCTTACCTGGGGCAGGGGTGTACAATGAGCAGTTCTTC	CASSLPGAGVYNEQFF
TRBD1	.	TRBJ1-1	TRBV19	TGTGCCAGTAGCCCCAAGGGGGCCAACACTGAAGCTTTCTTT	CASSPKGANTEAFF
TRBD2	.	TRBJ2-5	TRBV4-2	TGTGCCAGCAGCCTTTCCGGGACTACGGAGACCCAGTACTTC	CASSLSGTTETQYF
TRBD1	once	TRBJ1-1	TRBV5-4	TGTGCCAGCAGCCTGCGGACAGGATCTAGTGAAGCTTTCTTT	CASSLRTGSSEAFF
TRBD2	.	TRBJ2-7	TRBV5-1	TGCGCCAGCAGCTTGGTGGTAGCGGGGGGCAACTCCTACGAGCAGTACTTC	CASSLVVAGGNSYEQYF
.	.	TRBJ1-2	TRBV7-9	TGTGCCAGCAGCCCCTCCTTGGACGGCGGGAACACCTTC	CASSPSLDGGNTF
.	.	TRBJ2-7	TRBV7-6	TGTGCCAGCAGCTTAGCGGAGGGAACCCCCTACGAGCAGTACTTC	CASSLAEGTPYEQYF
TRBD1	.	TRBJ1-2	TRBV7-2	TGTGCCAGCAGCAAGGACAGGCAATCTCTTGGCTACACCTTC	CASSKDRQSLGYTF
.	.	TRBJ2-7	TRBV28	TGTGCCAGCAGTTATTTCTTATGGCAGGCCCCAGCGGCGAAGTACTTC	CASSYFLWQAPAAKYF
TRBD1	.	TRBJ1-1	TRBV5-4	TGTGCCAGCAGCCCGGGACAGGGGAGGACTGAAGCTTTCTTT	CASSPGQGRTEAFF
.	.	TRBJ1-4	TRBV5-1	TGCGCCAGCAGCTTCCGGCAGGGAGGGGAAAAACTGTTTTTT	CASSFRQGGEKLFF
.	.	TRBJ1-4	TRBV18	TGTGCCAGCTCACCACGACTCTCAACTAATGAAAAACTGTTTTTT	CASSPRLSTNEKLFF
TRBD1	.	TRBJ1-2	TRBV6-1	TGTGCCAGCAGTGAACTGCCGGGACAGGGCAGATATGGCTACACCTTC	CASSELPGQGRYGYTF
TRBD2	.	TRBJ2-5	TRBV4-2	TGTGCCAGCAGCCAAGTGGGACTAGCGGGAGGGCAGAGGCAAGAGACCCAGTACTTC	CASSQVGLAGGQRQETQYF
.	.	TRBJ2-5	TRBV7-6	TGTGCCAGCAGTCCCCGCCTGGGGCCGTTAGAGACCCAGTACTTC	CASSPRLGPLETQYF
.	.	TRBJ1-3	TRBV18	TGTGCCAGCTCACCAATAAAAGAGAGAGGAAACACCATATATTTT	CASSPIKERGNTIYF
.	once	TRBJ2-3	TRBV5-4	TGTGCCAGCAGCCTTGGGCCTGCAGATACGCAGTATTTT	CASSLGPADTQYF
TRBD1	.	TRBJ1-2	TRBV27	TGTGCCAGCAGTTTTCAGGGGGCCCGAGGTGGCTACACCTTC	CASSFQGARGGYTF
TRBD1	few	TRBJ1-5	TRBV7-2	TGTGCCAGCAGCCCGTGGCCACCAGGCGGACAGGATACCCAGCCCCAGCATTTT	CASSPWPPGGQDTQPQHF
TRBD1	.	TRBJ1-6	TRBV27	TGTGCCAGCAGCCGACAGGGGGCGAATTCACCCCTCCACTTT	CASSRQGANSPLHF
.	.	TRBJ2-6	TRBV5-4	TGTGCCAGCAGGTCCTCGGGGGCCAACGTCCTGACTTTC	CASRSSGANVLTF